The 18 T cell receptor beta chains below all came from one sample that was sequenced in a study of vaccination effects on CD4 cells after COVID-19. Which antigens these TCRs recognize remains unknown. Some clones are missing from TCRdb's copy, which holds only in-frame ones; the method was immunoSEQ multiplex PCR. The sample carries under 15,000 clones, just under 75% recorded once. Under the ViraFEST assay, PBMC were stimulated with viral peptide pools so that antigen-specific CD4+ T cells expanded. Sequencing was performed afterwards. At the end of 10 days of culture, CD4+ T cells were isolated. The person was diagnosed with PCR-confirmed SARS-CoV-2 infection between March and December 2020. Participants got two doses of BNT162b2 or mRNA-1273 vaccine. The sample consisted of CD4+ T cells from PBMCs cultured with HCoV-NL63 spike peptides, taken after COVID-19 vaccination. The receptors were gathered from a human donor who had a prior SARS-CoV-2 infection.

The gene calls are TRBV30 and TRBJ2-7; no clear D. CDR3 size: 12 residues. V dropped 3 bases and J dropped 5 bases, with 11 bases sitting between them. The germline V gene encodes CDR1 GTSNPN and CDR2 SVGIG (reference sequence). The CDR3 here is CAWRAERHEQYF. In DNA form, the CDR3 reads TGTGCCTGGAGAGCAGAAAGGCACGAGCAGTACTTC.

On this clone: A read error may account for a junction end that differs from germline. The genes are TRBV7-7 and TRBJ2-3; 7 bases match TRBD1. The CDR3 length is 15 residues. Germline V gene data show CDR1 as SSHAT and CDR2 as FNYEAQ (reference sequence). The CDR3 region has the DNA TGTGCTAGCAGCGCGACAGGGTCGCTCACAGATACGCAGTATTTT. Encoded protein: CASSATGSLTDTQYF.

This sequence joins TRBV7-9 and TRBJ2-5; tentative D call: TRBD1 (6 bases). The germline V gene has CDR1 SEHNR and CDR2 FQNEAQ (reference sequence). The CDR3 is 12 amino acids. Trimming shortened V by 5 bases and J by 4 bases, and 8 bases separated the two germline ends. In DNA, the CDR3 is TGTGCCAGCAGCCCACAGGGAGAGACCCAGTACTTC. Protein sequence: CASSPQGETQYF.

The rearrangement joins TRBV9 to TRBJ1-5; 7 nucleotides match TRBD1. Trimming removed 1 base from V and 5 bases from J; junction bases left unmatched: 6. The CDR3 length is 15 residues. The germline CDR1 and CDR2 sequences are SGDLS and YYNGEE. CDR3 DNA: TGTGCCAGCAGCGTAACCGACAGGGCGGATCAGCCCCAGCATTTT. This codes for CASSVTDRADQPQHF.

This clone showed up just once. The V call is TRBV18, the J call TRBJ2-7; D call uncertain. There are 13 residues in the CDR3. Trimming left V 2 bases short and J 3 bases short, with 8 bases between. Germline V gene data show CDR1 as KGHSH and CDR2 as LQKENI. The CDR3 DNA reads TGTGCCAGCTCACCAAAAAGCAGCTACGAGCAGTACTTC. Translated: CASSPKSSYEQYF.

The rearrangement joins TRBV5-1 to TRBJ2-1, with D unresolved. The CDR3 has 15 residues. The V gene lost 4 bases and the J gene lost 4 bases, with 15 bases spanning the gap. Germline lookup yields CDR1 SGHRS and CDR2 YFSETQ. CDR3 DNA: TGCGCCAGCAGCCTAACCGAATCCGCGTACAATGAGCAGTTCTTC. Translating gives CASSLTESAYNEQFF.

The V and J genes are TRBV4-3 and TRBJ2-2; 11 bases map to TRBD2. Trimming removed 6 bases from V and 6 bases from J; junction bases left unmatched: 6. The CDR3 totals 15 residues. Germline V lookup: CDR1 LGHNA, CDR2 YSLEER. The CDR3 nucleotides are TGCGCCAGCAGGCCGGGACTAGCGGATCCCGGGGAGCTGTTTTTT. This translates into CASRPGLADPGELFF.

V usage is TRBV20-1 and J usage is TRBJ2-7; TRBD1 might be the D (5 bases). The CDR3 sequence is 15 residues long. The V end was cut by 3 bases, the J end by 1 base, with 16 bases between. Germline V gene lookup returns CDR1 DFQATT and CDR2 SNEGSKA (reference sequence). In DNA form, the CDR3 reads TGCAGTGCTAGTAGGCCCCAGGGTCAATCCTACGAGCAGTACTTC. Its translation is CSASRPQGQSYEQYF.

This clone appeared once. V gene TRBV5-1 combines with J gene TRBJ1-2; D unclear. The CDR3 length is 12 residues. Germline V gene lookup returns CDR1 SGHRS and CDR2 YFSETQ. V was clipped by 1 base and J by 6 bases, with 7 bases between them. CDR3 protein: CASSLNRDGYTF. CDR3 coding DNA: TGCGCCAGCAGCTTGAACCGAGATGGCTACACCTTC.

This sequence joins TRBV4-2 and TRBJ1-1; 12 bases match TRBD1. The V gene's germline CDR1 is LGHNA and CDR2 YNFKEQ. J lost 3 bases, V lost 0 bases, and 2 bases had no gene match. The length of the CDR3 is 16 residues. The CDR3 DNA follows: TGTGCCAGCAGCCAAGAGGGGACAGGGGGCTACACTGAAGCTTTCTTT. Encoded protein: CASSQEGTGGYTEAFF.

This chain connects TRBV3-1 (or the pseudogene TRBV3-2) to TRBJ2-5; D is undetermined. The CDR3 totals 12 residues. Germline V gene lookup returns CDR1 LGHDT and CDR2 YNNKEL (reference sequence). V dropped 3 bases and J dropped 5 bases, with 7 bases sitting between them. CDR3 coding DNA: TGTGCCAGCAGCCACTACTCGGAGACCCAGTACTTC. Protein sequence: CASSHYSETQYF.

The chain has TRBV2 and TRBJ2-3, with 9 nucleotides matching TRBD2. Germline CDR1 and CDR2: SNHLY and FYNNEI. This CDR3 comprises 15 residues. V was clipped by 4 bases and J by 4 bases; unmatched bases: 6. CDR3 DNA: TGTGCCAGCAGTGGTCTTAGCGGGGGATCAGATACGCAGTATTTT. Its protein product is CASSGLSGGSDTQYF. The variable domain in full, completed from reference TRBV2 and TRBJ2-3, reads EPEVTQTPSHQVTQMGQEVILRCVPISNHLYFYWYRQILGQKVEFLVSFYNNEISEKSEIFDDQFSVERPDGSNFTLKIRSTKLEDSAMYFCASSGLSGGSDTQYFGPGTRLTVL.

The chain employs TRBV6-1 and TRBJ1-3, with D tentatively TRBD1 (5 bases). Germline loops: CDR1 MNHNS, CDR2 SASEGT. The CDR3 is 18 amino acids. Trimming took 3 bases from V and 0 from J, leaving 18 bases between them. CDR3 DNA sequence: TGTGCCAGCAGTGATCATCCGGGGCCCCGACACTCTGGAAACACCATATATTTT. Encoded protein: CASSDHPGPRHSGNTIYF.

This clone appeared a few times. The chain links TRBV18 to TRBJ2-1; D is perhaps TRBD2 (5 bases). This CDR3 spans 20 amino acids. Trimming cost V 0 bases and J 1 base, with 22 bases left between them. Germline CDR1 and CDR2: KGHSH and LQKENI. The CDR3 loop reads CASSPPLTNDYIRSYNEQFF. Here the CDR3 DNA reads TGTGCCAGCTCACCACCCTTGACTAACGACTATATAAGGTCCTACAATGAGCAGTTCTTC. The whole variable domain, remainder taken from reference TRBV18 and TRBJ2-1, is NAGVMQNPRHLVRRRGQEARLRCSPMKGHSHVYWYRQLPEEGLKFMVYLQKENIIDESGMPKERFSAEFPKEGPSILRIQQVVRGDSAAYFCASSPPLTNDYIRSYNEQFFGPGTRLTVL.

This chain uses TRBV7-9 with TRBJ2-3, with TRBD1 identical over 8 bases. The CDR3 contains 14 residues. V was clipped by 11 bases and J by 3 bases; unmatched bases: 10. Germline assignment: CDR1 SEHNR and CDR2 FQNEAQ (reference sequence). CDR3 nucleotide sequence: TGTGCCGGGGGAAACAGGGGGTGGACAGATACGCAGTATTTT. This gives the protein CAGGNRGWTDTQYF.

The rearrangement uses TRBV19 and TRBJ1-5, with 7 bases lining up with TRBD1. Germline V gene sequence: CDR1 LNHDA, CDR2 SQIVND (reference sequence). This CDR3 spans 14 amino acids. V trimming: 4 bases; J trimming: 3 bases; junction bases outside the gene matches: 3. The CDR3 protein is CASSTTGANQPQHF. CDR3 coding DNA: TGTGCCAGTAGTACTACAGGGGCCAATCAGCCCCAGCATTTT.

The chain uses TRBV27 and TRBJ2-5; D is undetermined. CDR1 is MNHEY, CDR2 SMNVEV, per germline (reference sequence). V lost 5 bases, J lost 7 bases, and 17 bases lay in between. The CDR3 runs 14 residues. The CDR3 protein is CASSPYIFRGTQYF. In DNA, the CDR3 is TGTGCCAGCAGTCCCTATATTTTCCGTGGGACCCAGTACTTC.

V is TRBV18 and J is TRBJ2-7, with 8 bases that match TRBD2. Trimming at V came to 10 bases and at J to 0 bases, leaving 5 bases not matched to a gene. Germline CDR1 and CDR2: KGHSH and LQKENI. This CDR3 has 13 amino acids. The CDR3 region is CATGGGSSYEQYF. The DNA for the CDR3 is TGTGCCACCGGGGGGGGCAGCTCCTACGAGCAGTACTTC.